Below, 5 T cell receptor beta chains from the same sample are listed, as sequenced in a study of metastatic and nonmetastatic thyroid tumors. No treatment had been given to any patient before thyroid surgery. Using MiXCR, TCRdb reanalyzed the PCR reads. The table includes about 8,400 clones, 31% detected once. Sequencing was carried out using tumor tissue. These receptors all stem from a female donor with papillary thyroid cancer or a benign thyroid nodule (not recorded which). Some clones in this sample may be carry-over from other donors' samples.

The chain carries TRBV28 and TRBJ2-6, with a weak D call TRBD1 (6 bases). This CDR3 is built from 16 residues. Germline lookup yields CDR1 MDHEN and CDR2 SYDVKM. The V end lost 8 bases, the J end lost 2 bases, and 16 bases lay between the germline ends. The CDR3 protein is CASVGQRGAGANVLTF. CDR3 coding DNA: TGTGCCAGCGTGGGACAAAGAGGGGCTGGGGCCAACGTCCTGACTTTC.

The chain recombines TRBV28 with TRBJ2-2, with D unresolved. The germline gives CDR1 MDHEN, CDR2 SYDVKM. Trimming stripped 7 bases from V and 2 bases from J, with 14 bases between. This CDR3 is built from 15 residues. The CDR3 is CASKKAGPNTGELFF. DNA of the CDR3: TGTGCCAGCAAGAAAGCCGGACCCAACACCGGGGAGCTGTTTTTT. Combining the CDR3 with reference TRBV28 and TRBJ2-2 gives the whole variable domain DVKVTQSSRYLVKRTGEKVFLECVQDMDHENMFWYRQDPGLGLRLIYFSYDVKMKEKGDIPEGYSVSREKKERFSLILESASTNQTSMYLCASKKAGPNTGELFFGEGSRLTVL.

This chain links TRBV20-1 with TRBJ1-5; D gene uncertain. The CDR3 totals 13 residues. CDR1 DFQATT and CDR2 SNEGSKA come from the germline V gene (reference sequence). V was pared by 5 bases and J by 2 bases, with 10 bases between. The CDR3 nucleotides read TGCAGTGCTTCCACGGCGGGCAATCAGCCCCAGCATTTT. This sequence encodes CSASTAGNQPQHF.

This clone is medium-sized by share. In nucleotides, the CDR3 is TGTGCCAGCAGCGACCAGCCAAGCGGGAGTTCGAGAGAGCAGTACTTC. The encoded protein is CASSDQPSGSSREQYF. V gene TRBV2 combines with J gene TRBJ2-7, with TRBD2 identical over 8 bases. Germline CDR1 SNHLY, CDR2 FYNNEI. V was pared by 6 bases and J by 7 bases, with 17 bases of the junction left unmatched. The CDR3 has 16 residues.

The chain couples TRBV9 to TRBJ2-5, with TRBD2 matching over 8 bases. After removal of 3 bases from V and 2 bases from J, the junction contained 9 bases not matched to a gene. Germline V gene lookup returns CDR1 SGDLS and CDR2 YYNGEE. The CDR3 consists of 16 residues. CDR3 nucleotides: TGTGCCAGCAGCGCAGCCTTAGCGGGAACTCAAGAGACCCAGTACTTC. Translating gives CASSAALAGTQETQYF.